This record covers a single T cell receptor beta chain. Its antigen is currently unknown. Trimming cost V 5 bases and J 1 base; bases outside gene matches: 14. CDR3 length: 19 residues. CDR1 is MRHNA and CDR2 is SNTAGT in the germline V gene. The data were taken from a study of cytomegalovirus exposure and HLA in healthy donors. Points from the study as a whole: Rarity held for most TCR sequences, but there were some public TCRs that occurred in many donors. A few V segments could not be told apart, such as TRBV6-2 and TRBV6-3, and were left out. Within an earlier analysis, most TCR beta V segments proved productive either about 90% or about 30% of the time.

The PCR used 60 Vbeta and 13 Jbeta primers. Using immunoSEQ multiplex PCR, the repertoire was profiled, and TCRdb retains in-frame clones only, with some absent. Among about 210,000 clones listed, around 79% were seen once. The sequence was collected from a male donor in good health and CMV-seronegative. This chain links TRBV6-4 with TRBJ2-2; TRBD2 aligns across 9 bases. Sequenced material: PBMCs. This chain's CDR3 is CASSRPGTSRQVNTGELFF. The CDR3 DNA follows: TGTGCCAGCAGTCGTCCAGGGACTAGCCGGCAGGTGAACACCGGGGAGCTGTTTTTT.